This TCR beta chain was sequenced during a study of T cell responses to AZD1222 COVID-19 vaccine. With regard to this clone: At the DNA level, this CDR3 is encoded by other sequences in the same sample as well.

Profiling relied on immunoSEQ multiplex PCR, and the TCRdb table lists in-frame clones only, not all of them. The table records about 200,000 clones, 92% of them present only once. This sequence originates from an adult in good health. The sequencing here drew on peripheral blood, taken on day 0 of AZD1222 vaccination.

The CDR3 nucleotides are TGTGCCAGCAGCTCGGACGTAAACACTGAAGCTTTCTTT. This translates into CASSSDVNTEAFF. V gene TRBV5-6 combines with J gene TRBJ1-1, with unresolved D. The CDR3 is 13 amino acids. The ends were cut back, 3 bases at V and 2 bases at J, with 8 bases in the middle. Germline-derived CDR1 and CDR2 are SGHDT and YYEEEE.